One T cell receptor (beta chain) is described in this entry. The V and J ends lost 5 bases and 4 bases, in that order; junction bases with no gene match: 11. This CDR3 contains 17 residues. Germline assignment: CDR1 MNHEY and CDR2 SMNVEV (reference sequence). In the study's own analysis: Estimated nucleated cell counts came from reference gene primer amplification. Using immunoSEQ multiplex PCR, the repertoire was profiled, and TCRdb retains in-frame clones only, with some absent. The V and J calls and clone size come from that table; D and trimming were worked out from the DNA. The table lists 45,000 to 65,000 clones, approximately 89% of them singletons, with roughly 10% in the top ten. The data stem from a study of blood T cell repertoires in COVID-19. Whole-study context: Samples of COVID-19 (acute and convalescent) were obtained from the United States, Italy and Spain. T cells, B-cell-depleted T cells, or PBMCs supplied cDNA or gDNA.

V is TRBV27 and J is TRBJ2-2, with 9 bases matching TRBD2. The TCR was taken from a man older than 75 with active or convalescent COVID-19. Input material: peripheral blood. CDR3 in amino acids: CASSTASGRTSTGELFF. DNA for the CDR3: TGTGCCAGCAGTACCGCCAGCGGGAGGACTAGCACCGGGGAGCTGTTTTTT.